This TCR beta chain is from a study of blood T cell repertoires in COVID-19. About the research overall: The United States, Italy and Spain were the sources of the acute and convalescent COVID-19 samples. Sources were T cells, B-cell-depleted T cells, or PBMCs; the material itself was cDNA or gDNA.

As handled by the study authors: The assay estimated nucleated cells by amplifying reference gene primers. Produced via immunoSEQ multiplex PCR; TCRdb's table is partial and in-frame only. V and J calls plus clone size are reproduced from that table; the DNA served to infer D and trimming. The table lists over 10,000 clones, approximately 72% of them singletons. The V and J ends lost 1 base and 0 bases respectively, with 7 bases between them. In germline, CDR1 is SNHLY, CDR2 FYNNEI. The CDR3 sequence is 15 residues long. The sequenced material came from peripheral blood. This chain joins TRBV2 and TRBJ1-5; possible D gene TRBD1, 6 bases. This sequence originates from a woman older than 75 with acute or convalescent COVID-19. The CDR3, as DNA: TGTGCCAGCAGTGAAGGACAGGTTAGCAATCAGCCCCAGCATTTT. This sequence encodes CASSEGQVSNQPQHF.